One TCR beta chain is described in this entry. This entry is derived from a study of blood T cell repertoires in COVID-19. The overall study: There were acute and convalescent COVID-19 samples, and they came from the United States, Italy and Spain. T cells, B-cell-depleted T cells, or PBMCs provided the cDNA or gDNA that served as material.

The CDR3 length is 12 residues. The junction had 3 bases not matched to a gene; V was cut back by 2 bases and J by 8 bases. Germline CDR1 and CDR2: SGHDT and YYEEEE. In the original workflow: Amplification from reference gene primers served as the basis for estimated nucleated cell counts. Sequenced by immunoSEQ multiplex PCR; TCRdb stores in-frame clones only, minus some. Clone size and the V and J calls come from that table; the DNA yielded D and trimming. This table has around 250,000 clones, 65% to 85% appearing once. This chain links TRBV5-6 with TRBJ1-2; 7 bases are shared with TRBD1. The clonotype comes from a woman in her thirties or forties who had recovered from COVID-19. Sequencing used peripheral blood. The CDR3 loop reads CASSFDREGYTF. The DNA for the CDR3 is TGTGCCAGCAGCTTTGACAGGGAGGGCTACACCTTC.